One sample yielded the 19 T cell receptor beta chains listed below, sequenced in a study of blood T cell repertoires in COVID-19. TCRdb keeps only in-frame clones here, not all; method: immunoSEQ multiplex PCR. The repertoire holds about 300,000 clones, with about 91% as singletons. Sequenced material: peripheral blood. The receptors shown here come from a young woman with COVID-19, enrolled during active disease.

The chain carries TRBV7-9 and TRBJ2-4; 7 bases line up with TRBD1. There are 15 residues in the CDR3. Unmatched junction bases numbered 10, after V lost 4 bases and J lost 7 bases. CDR1 is SEHNR and CDR2 is FQNEAQ in the germline V gene (reference sequence). The CDR3 region is CASSSDRDGGNIQYF. The CDR3 nucleotides are TGTGCCAGCAGCTCTGACAGGGACGGTGGGAACATTCAGTACTTC.

This chain links TRBV5-6 with TRBJ2-7, with D possibly matching TRBD1 (5 bases). Germline assignment: CDR1 SGHDT and CDR2 YYEEEE. The V end was cut by 3 bases, the J end by 5 bases, with 12 bases between. The CDR3 sequence is 13 residues long. CDR3 coding DNA: TGTGCCAGCAGCTGGCAGGGATGGCACGAGCAGTACTTC. Its translation is CASSWQGWHEQYF.

This chain connects TRBV5-1 to TRBJ1-2; D perhaps matches TRBD1 (5 bases). The germline V gene encodes CDR1 SGHRS and CDR2 YFSETQ. Trimming removed 0 bases from V and 3 bases from J, with 9 bases in between. CDR3 length equals 14 residues. The CDR3 sequence is CASSLEQGYYGYTF. The CDR3 nucleotides are TGCGCCAGCAGCTTGGAGCAGGGTTACTATGGCTACACCTTC.

The V gene is TRBV5-8, the J gene TRBJ2-2, with 9 bases identical to TRBD1. The CDR3 has 17 residues. V gave up 4 bases and J gave up 5 bases; unmatched junction bases: 12. Germline CDR1 SGHTS, CDR2 YDEGEE. The CDR3: CASSKKTGGLSTGELFF. For the CDR3, the DNA is TGTGCCAGCAGCAAAAAGACAGGGGGGCTATCGACCGGGGAGCTGTTTTTT.

The chain joins TRBV5-1 to TRBJ2-1; D possibly corresponds to TRBD2 (5 bases). The CDR3 runs 14 residues. Germline CDR1 is SGHRS and CDR2 is YFSETQ. V was clipped by 0 bases and J by 3 bases, with 7 bases between them. The CDR3 DNA follows: TGCGCCAGCAGCTTGGGGACTCACTACAATGAGCAGTTCTTC. Translation gives CASSLGTHYNEQFF.

The chain recombines TRBV9 with TRBJ2-1; 9 bases agree with TRBD1. CDR1 is SGDLS and CDR2 is YYNGEE in the germline V gene. Unmatched junction bases numbered 16, after V lost 2 bases and J lost 4 bases. CDR3 size: 19 residues. The CDR3 reads CASSVGDRVSARGYNEQFF. CDR3 sequence (DNA): TGTGCCAGCAGCGTGGGGGACAGGGTGAGCGCGCGGGGTTACAATGAGCAGTTCTTC.

The chain combines TRBV6-6 with TRBJ1-3; D gene uncertain. The CDR3 spans 13 residues. The V end lost 6 bases, the J end lost 4 bases, and 10 bases lay between the germline ends. Germline CDR1 is MNHNY and CDR2 is SVGAGI (reference sequence). The CDR3 is CASSPLEGNTIYF. The CDR3 DNA reads TGTGCCAGCAGCCCACTCGAGGGAAACACCATATATTTT.

The CDR3 nucleotides read TGTGCCAGCAGCAGGGGGCGGGAAAAACTGTTTTTT. Protein product: CASSRGREKLFF. The rearrangement uses TRBV6-5 and TRBJ1-4; TRBD1 matches 8 bases. Trimming took 6 bases from V and 8 from J; bases not matched to a gene: 2. The CDR3 is 12 amino acids. Per the germline V gene, CDR1 is MNHEY and CDR2 is SVGAGI.

As DNA, the CDR3 is TGTGCCAGCAGCCCACCCCCAGGCCGCAATCAGCCCCAGCATTTT. Protein product: CASSPPPGRNQPQHF. This chain uses TRBV7-8 with TRBJ1-5; no reliable D call. The germline V and J ends were trimmed by 5 bases and 2 bases, with 13 bases remaining between them. CDR3 length: 15 residues. Germline values: CDR1 SGHVS, CDR2 FQNEAQ.

The J gene is TRBJ2-2, the V gene TRBV19, with TRBD1 identical over 9 bases. With 7 bases clipped from V and 2 bases from J, the junction kept 5 bases outside the gene matches. This CDR3 has 15 residues. Germline assignment: CDR1 LNHDA and CDR2 SQIVND (reference sequence). CDR3 coding DNA: TGTGCCAGTACCAAGGACAGGGGAAACACCGGGGAGCTGTTTTTT. Translation: CASTKDRGNTGELFF.

This chain's CDR3 is CASTHTGGRNTEAFF. The CDR3 DNA sequence: TGTGCCAGCACTCACACAGGGGGAAGGAACACTGAAGCTTTCTTT. The rearrangement uses TRBV3-1 (or the pseudogene TRBV3-2) and TRBJ1-1, with 8 bases identical to TRBD1. The CDR3 contains 15 residues. Germline CDR1 reads LGHDT; CDR2 reads YNNKEL (reference sequence). Trimming cost V 7 bases and J 1 base; bases outside gene matches: 8.

The chain carries TRBV5-6 and TRBJ2-1; 10 bases are a match to TRBD1. The germline CDR1 and CDR2 sequences are SGHDT and YYEEEE. This CDR3 is built from 17 residues. J lost 4 bases, V lost 6 bases, and 13 bases had no gene match. CDR3 residues: CASTLALRQGAYNEQFF. The CDR3 nucleotides are TGTGCCAGCACCCTCGCCCTTCGACAGGGGGCTTACAATGAGCAGTTCTTC.

The rearrangement joins TRBV29-1 to TRBJ1-1; maybe TRBD1 (6 bases). V was shortened by 2 bases and J by 3 bases, with 7 bases between the two germline ends. Germline CDR1 and CDR2: SQVTM and ANQGSEA. The CDR3 spans 12 residues. CDR3 nucleotide sequence: TGCAGCGTTGAATGGACAGACACTGAAGCTTTCTTT. This translates into CSVEWTDTEAFF.

V usage is TRBV19 and J usage is TRBJ2-3; TRBD1 might be the D (6 bases). The germline V and J ends were trimmed by 1 base and 2 bases, with 10 bases remaining between them. The CDR3 consists of 15 residues. In germline, CDR1 is LNHDA, CDR2 SQIVND (reference sequence). CDR3 nucleotides: TGTGCCAGTAGTATAGGCCAGGGGTCCACAGATACGCAGTATTTT. Its protein product is CASSIGQGSTDTQYF.

V usage is TRBV7-2 and J usage is TRBJ2-7; TRBD1 is a possible D gene (5 bases). Germline V gives CDR1 SGHTA, CDR2 FQGNSA. The CDR3 runs 13 residues. Trimming took 3 bases from V and 3 from J, leaving 9 bases between them. CDR3: CASSLSTVYEQYF. The CDR3 nucleotides read TGTGCCAGCAGCTTGTCGACAGTCTACGAGCAGTACTTC.

This rearrangement joins TRBV24-1 to TRBJ1-5, with 7 positions matching TRBD1. Germline CDR1 reads KGHDR; CDR2 reads SFDVKD. Unmatched junction bases numbered 11, after V lost 9 bases and J lost 7 bases. CDR3 length equals 14 residues. The CDR3 DNA reads TGTGCCACCCCTGAGCCAGGGGGGACCCAGCCCCAGCATTTT. The encoded protein is CATPEPGGTQPQHF.

V and J are TRBV6-1 and TRBJ2-3; tentatively, D is TRBD1 (5 bases). Germline V gene sequence: CDR1 MNHNS, CDR2 SASEGT. This CDR3 has 17 amino acids. Trimming pared 1 base from V and 3 bases from J, leaving 17 bases between. The CDR3 region has the DNA TGTGCCAGCAGTGAAGTTGTCCAGGGAACATTGACAGATACGCAGTATTTT. Amino acids: CASSEVVQGTLTDTQYF.

The chain is built from TRBV3-1 (or the pseudogene TRBV3-2) and TRBJ2-1; TRBD2 matches 11 bases. Per germline, CDR1 LGHDT and CDR2 YNNKEL (reference sequence). The CDR3 is 15 amino acids. V dropped 1 base and J dropped 5; count of bases not matched to a gene: 1. In nucleotides, the CDR3 is TGTGCCAGCAGCCAAGGACTAGCGGGGCACAATGAGCAGTTCTTC. It encodes CASSQGLAGHNEQFF.

This CDR3 is CASSDPTRGVTDTQYF. The DNA of the CDR3 is TGTGCCAGCAGTGACCCGACTAGAGGGGTCACAGATACGCAGTATTTT. The chain combines TRBV6-1 with TRBJ2-3; a weak D match, TRBD2 (6 bases). This CDR3 spans 16 amino acids. The germline V gene has CDR1 MNHNS and CDR2 SASEGT. V was cut by 3 bases and J by 2 bases, with 15 bases left in between.